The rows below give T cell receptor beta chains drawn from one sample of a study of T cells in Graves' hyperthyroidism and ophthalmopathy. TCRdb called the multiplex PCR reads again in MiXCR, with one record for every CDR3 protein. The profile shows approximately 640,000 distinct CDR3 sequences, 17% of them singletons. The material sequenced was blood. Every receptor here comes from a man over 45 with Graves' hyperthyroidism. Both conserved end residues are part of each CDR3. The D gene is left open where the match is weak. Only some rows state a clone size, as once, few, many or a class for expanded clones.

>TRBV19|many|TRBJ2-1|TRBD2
CASSPPGLAGRYNEQFF
TGTGCCAGTAGCCCGCCAGGACTAGCGGGAAGGTACAATGAGCAGTTCTTC
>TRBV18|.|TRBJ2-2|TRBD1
CASSPPGTEITGELFF
TGTGCCAGCTCACCACCGGGGACAGAGATCACCGGGGAGCTGTTTTTT
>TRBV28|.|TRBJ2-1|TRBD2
CASRLAGGQNNEQFF
TGTGCCAGCAGACTAGCGGGAGGGCAGAACAATGAGCAGTTCTTC
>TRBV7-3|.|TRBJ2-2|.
CASSERPAGELFF
TGTGCCAGCAGCGAGCGCCCGGCGGGGGAGCTGTTTTTT
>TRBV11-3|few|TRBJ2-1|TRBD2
CASSLVQTSGYNEQFF
TGTGCCAGCAGCTTAGTCCAGACTAGCGGGTACAATGAGCAGTTCTTC
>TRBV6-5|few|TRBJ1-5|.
CASSSGGLQGNQPQHF
TGTGCCAGCAGTTCGGGAGGACTCCAGGGCAATCAGCCCCAGCATTTT
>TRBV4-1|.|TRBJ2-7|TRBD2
CASSQEVTSGSGEQYF
TGCGCCAGCAGCCAAGAAGTGACTAGCGGGAGTGGTGAGCAGTACTTC
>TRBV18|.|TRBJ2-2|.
CASSDQESSGDLFF
TGTGCCAGCTCAGATCAGGAATCGTCCGGGGATCTGTTTTTT
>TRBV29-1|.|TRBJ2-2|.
CSVVTTGNTGELFF
TGCAGCGTTGTAACTACAGGGAATACCGGGGAGCTGTTTTTT
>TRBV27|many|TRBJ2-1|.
CASSLSGAYNEQFF
TGTGCCAGCAGTTTATCGGGGGCGTACAATGAGCAGTTCTTC
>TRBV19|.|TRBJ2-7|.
CASISSEAPYEQYF
TGTGCCAGCATTTCTAGCGAGGCCCCCTACGAGCAGTACTTC
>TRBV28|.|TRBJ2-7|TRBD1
CASRVGQGRYGQYF
TGTGCCAGCAGGGTCGGACAGGGGAGGTACGGGCAGTACTTC
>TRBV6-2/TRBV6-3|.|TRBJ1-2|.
CASTPPSIPYGYTF
TGTGCCAGCACCCCCCCTTCAATCCCCTATGGCTACACCTTC
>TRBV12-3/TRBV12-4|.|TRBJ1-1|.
CASSGLFLPGPRAEAFF
TGTGCCAGCAGTGGATTATTCCTACCGGGGCCACGCGCTGAAGCTTTCTTT
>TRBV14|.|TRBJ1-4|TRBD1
CASSDLGQGGREKLFF
TGTGCCAGCAGCGATTTAGGACAGGGTGGCCGTGAAAAACTGTTTTTT
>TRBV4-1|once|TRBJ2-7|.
CASSQEARVRSYEQYF
TGCGCCAGCAGCCAAGAGGCCAGGGTGAGGTCCTACGAGCAGTACTTC
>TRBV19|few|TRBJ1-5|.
CASSRALNQPQHF
TGTGCCAGTAGTCGGGCCCTGAATCAGCCCCAGCATTTT
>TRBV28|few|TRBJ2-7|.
CASSDGPLDYEQYF
TGTGCCAGCAGTGATGGGCCCTTGGACTACGAGCAGTACTTC
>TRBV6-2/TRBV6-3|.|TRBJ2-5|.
CASRQPGVQETQYF
TGTGCCAGCAGACAACCGGGAGTCCAGGAGACCCAGTACTTC
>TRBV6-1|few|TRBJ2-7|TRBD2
CASSEGIAGSSYEQYF
TGTGCCAGCAGTGAAGGAATAGCGGGGAGCTCCTACGAGCAGTACTTC
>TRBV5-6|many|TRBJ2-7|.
CASSSVSGTASYEQYF
TGTGCCAGCAGCTCCGTATCCGGGACGGCCTCCTACGAGCAGTACTTC
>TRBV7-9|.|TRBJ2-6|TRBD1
CASSLPTRDSAPSGANVLTF
TGTGCCAGCAGCTTACCAACTAGGGACAGCGCTCCCTCTGGGGCCAACGTCCTGACTTTC
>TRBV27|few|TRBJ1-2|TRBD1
CASSPGQGQGYTF
TGTGCCAGCAGTCCCGGACAGGGGCAGGGCTACACCTTC
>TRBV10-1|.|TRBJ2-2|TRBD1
CASRPTGLGELFF
TGCGCCAGCAGGCCGACAGGGTTGGGGGAGCTGTTTTTT
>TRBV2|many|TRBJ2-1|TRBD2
CASSSGRVYNEQFF
TGTGCCAGCAGTAGCGGGAGGGTCTACAATGAGCAGTTCTTC
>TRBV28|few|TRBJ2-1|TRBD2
CASSLGTSGTREQFF
TGTGCCAGCAGTTTAGGGACTAGCGGGACCCGGGAGCAGTTCTTC
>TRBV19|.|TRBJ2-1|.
CASSALDRNEQFF
TGTGCCAGTAGTGCCCTTGACCGGAATGAGCAGTTCTTC
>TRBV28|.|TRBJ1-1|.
CASSSSALPQAFF
TGTGCCAGCAGTTCCTCGGCCCTGCCTCAAGCTTTCTTT
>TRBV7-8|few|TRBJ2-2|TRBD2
CASSSETSGPGELFF
TGTGCCAGCAGCTCTGAAACTAGCGGGCCCGGGGAGCTGTTTTTT
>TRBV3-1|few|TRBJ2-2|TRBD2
CASSLPGLAGGPVGELFF
TGTGCCAGCAGCCTTCCGGGACTAGCGGGAGGGCCGGTCGGGGAGCTGTTTTTT
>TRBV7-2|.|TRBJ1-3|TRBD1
CASNPRGGGSGNTIYF
TGTGCCAGCAACCCCAGGGGGGGAGGCTCTGGAAACACCATATATTTT